This T cell receptor beta chain was obtained from a study of T cells after yellow fever vaccination. TCRdb processed the 5' RACE reads anew with MiXCR; each CDR3 protein has one entry. The sample shows about 240,000 distinct CDR3 sequences, roughly 4% of them seen only once. Overall study findings and caveats: Post-booster samples contained most primary-vaccination clones (around 95% CD4, approximately 88% CD8).

The table lists this clonotype with many counts. Its antigen is still unknown. This CDR3 comprises 16 residues. Per the germline V gene, CDR1 is SGHDT and CDR2 is YYEEEE. V shed 1 base and J 3 bases; nucleotides not matched to a gene: 8. The receptor was isolated from a man aged 18 to 35 who received the YFV17D yellow fever vaccine. This chain links TRBV5-6 with TRBJ1-1; 8 nucleotides line up with TRBD1. The starting material was PBMCs, obtained 15 days after the yellow fever booster vaccination. CDR3 protein: CASSLLQGGRYTEAFF. The CDR3 DNA reads TGTGCCAGCAGCTTGCTACAGGGGGGCCGATACACTGAAGCTTTCTTT.